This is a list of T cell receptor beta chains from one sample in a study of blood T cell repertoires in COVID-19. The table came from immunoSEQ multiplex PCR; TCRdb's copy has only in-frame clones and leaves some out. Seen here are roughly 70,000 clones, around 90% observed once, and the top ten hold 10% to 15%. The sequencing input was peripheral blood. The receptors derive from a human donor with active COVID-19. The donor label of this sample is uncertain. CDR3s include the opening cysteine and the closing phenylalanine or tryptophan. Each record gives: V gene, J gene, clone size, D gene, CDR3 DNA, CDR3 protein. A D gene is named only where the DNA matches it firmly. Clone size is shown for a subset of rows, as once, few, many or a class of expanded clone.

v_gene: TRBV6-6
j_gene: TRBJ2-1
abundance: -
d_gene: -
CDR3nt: TGTGCCAGCAGTTACTCTGAACTAGATTTCTACAATGAGCAGTTCTTC
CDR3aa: CASSYSELDFYNEQFF

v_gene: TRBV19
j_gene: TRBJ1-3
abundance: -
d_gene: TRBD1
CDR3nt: TGTGCCAGTAATCCCGGACAGGGCCCGAACACCATATATTTT
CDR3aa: CASNPGQGPNTIYF

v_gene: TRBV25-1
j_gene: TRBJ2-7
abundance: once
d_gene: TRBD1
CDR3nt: TGTGCCAGCAGTGAATTGGACAGGGACTCCTACGAGCAGTACTTC
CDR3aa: CASSELDRDSYEQYF

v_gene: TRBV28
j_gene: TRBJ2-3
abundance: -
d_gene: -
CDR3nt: TGTGCCAGCAGCTCAGGCACTCGCGTAGGTTTT
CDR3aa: CASSSGTRVGF

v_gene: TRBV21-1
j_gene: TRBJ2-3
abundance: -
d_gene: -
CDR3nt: TGTGCCAGCAGCAATGGGAATGGTGACCGGGACAGCAGCACAGATACGCAGTATTTT
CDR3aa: CASSNGNGDRDSSTDTQYF

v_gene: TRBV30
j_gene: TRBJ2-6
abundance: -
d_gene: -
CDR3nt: TGTGCCTGGAGCCCCGGTTTTGGGGCCAACGTCCTGACTTTC
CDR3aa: CAWSPGFGANVLTF

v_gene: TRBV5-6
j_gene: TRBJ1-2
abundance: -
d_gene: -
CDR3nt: TGTGCCAGCAGCCTCGCGGGTGGGCTTGGAGGCTACACCTTC
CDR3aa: CASSLAGGLGGYTF

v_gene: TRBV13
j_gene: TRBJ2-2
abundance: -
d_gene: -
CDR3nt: TGTGCCAGCAGACTCCCTCCCGCCGGGGAGCTGTTTTTT
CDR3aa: CASRLPPAGELFF

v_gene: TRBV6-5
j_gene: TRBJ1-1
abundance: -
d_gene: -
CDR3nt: TGTGCCAGCAGCCACGGGGGGGTTTCCGCTGAAGCTTTCTTT
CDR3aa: CASSHGGVSAEAFF

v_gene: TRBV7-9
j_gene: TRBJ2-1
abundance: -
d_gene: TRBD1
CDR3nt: TGTGCCAGCAGCCCGCCTCGGGACAGGGTCTACAATGAGCAGTTCTTC
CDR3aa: CASSPPRDRVYNEQFF

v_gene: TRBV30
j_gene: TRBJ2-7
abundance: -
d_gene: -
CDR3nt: TGTGCCTGGAGCCCGGACACGCAGATTTACGAGCAGTACTTC
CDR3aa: CAWSPDTQIYEQYF